This TCR beta chain was recorded in a study of early T cells in non-severe SARS-CoV-2 infection. Background on the study: Sequencing targeted bulk RNA from unsorted whole blood, leaving chains unpaired.

Each CDR3 protein gets one entry after TCRdb re-called the 5' RACE reads with MiXCR. This sample has 50,000 to 65,000 distinct CDR3 sequences, with 11% found just once. Trimming stripped 1 base from V and 0 bases from J, with 12 bases between. This CDR3 contains 16 residues. Per germline, CDR1 SEHNR and CDR2 FQNEAQ (reference sequence). This clonotype was recorded a few times. The material sequenced was whole blood, taken at baseline. The TCR was taken from an adult who was a healthcare worker with PCR-confirmed SARS-CoV-2 infection or an uninfected control (not recorded which). The chain has TRBV7-9 and TRBJ1-1; possible D gene TRBD1, 6 bases. The CDR3 spells CASSLEPGQMNTEAFF. The CDR3 DNA follows: TGTGCCAGCAGCTTAGAACCAGGACAGATGAACACTGAAGCTTTCTTT. The variable domain in full, with the rest retrieved from reference TRBV7-9 and TRBJ1-1, is DTGVSQNPRHKITKRGQNVTFRCDPISEHNRLYWYRQTLGQGPEFLTYFQNEAQLEKSRLLSDRFSAERPKGSFSTLEIQRTEQGDSAMYLCASSLEPGQMNTEAFFGQGTRLTVV.